These 20 T cell receptor beta chains were all obtained from the same sample, sequenced in a study of blood T cell repertoires in COVID-19. This table comes from immunoSEQ multiplex PCR, and its TCRdb copy is limited to in-frame clones, with some not included. The top ten clones hold approximately 19% of a sample with roughly 200,000 clones, around four fifths of them seen once. The sample taken for sequencing was peripheral blood. The origin of the receptors is a human donor in a cohort sampled during active COVID-19.

Only one count was recorded for this clone. V usage is TRBV6-5 and J usage is TRBJ1-1; 7 bases are a match to TRBD1. The ends lost 9 bases at V and 6 bases at J; junction bases unmatched: 13. The CDR3 is made up of 14 amino acids. Germline CDR1 MNHEY, CDR2 SVGAGI. CDR3 region: CASARGRTWSEAFF. CDR3 nucleotides: TGTGCCAGTGCAAGGGGGCGTACTTGGTCTGAAGCTTTCTTT.

The V gene is TRBV5-1, the J gene TRBJ2-3, with 7 nucleotides matching TRBD2. Germline V gives CDR1 SGHRS, CDR2 YFSETQ. The CDR3 loop spans 15 amino acids. The trim removed 2 bases at V and 4 bases at J, leaving 7 bases unmatched. CDR3 region: CASSLPGGGPDTQYF. CDR3 nucleotide sequence: TGCGCCAGCAGCTTACCGGGGGGAGGTCCAGATACGCAGTATTTT.

The CDR3 sequence: CASSLGLVIDEQFF. The CDR3 nucleotides are TGCGCCAGCAGCTTGGGCCTAGTTATTGATGAGCAGTTCTTC. The rearrangement joins TRBV5-1 to TRBJ2-1; unclear D gene. Germline assignment: CDR1 SGHRS and CDR2 YFSETQ. V was shortened by 0 bases and J by 8 bases, with 12 bases between the two germline ends. The CDR3 has 14 amino acids.

The V call is TRBV6-6, the J call TRBJ2-7, with D possibly matching TRBD2 (6 bases). V was clipped by 6 bases and J by 1 base, with 10 bases between them. This CDR3 spans 13 amino acids. Germline V gene sequence: CDR1 MNHNY, CDR2 SVGAGI (reference sequence). The CDR3 loop is CASSPGLSYEQYF. In nucleotides, the CDR3 is TGTGCCAGCAGCCCGGGACTGTCCTACGAGCAGTACTTC.

As concerns this clone: This CDR3 is also generated by other DNA sequences in the sample. The rearrangement links TRBV4-2 to TRBJ2-2; D is unclear. From germline, CDR1 is LGHNA and CDR2 YNFKEQ. The CDR3 extends over 14 amino acids. The V and J ends lost 0 bases and 5 bases respectively, with 7 bases between them. CDR3 sequence reads: CASSQDSRTGELFF. CDR3 in DNA: TGTGCCAGCAGCCAAGACTCGCGGACCGGGGAGCTGTTTTTT.

V usage is TRBV6-5 and J usage is TRBJ1-5; 7 bases fit TRBD1. This CDR3 is 15 amino acids long. From germline, CDR1 is MNHEY and CDR2 SVGAGI. V lost 7 bases and J lost 1; bases outside the gene matches: 7. CDR3 sequence: CASTLDRWSNQPQHF. The DNA of the CDR3 is TGTGCCAGCACGCTGGACAGGTGGAGCAATCAGCCCCAGCATTTT.

The J gene is TRBJ2-7, the V gene TRBV6-5, with D possibly being TRBD1 (5 bases). V was pared by 6 bases and J by 1 base, with 10 bases between. The V gene's germline CDR1 is MNHEY and CDR2 SVGAGI. This CDR3 region has 13 residues. DNA for the CDR3: TGTGCCAGCAGCGCTAGACAGTCCTACGAGCAGTACGTC. It codes for CASSARQSYEQYV.

The gene calls are TRBV7-9 and TRBJ1-1, with unresolved D. Germline lookup yields CDR1 SEHNR and CDR2 FQNEAQ (reference sequence). Trimming left V 5 bases short and J 0 bases short, with 13 bases between. This CDR3 region has 15 residues. The CDR3 coding sequence is TGTGCCAGCAGCCAACGGGTCAGATTGAACACTGAAGCTTTCTTT. This sequence encodes CASSQRVRLNTEAFF.

This sequence joins TRBV18 and TRBJ2-1, with 15 bases matching TRBD2. CDR3 length equals 16 residues. Unmatched junction bases numbered 7, after V lost 5 bases and J lost 8 bases. Germline V gives CDR1 KGHSH, CDR2 LQKENI. CDR3: CASSSGLAGGPDEQFF. The CDR3 coding sequence is TGTGCCAGCTCATCAGGACTAGCGGGGGGGCCGGATGAGCAGTTCTTC.

The chain couples TRBV7-2 to TRBJ2-7, with 7 bases lining up with TRBD1. V dropped 6 bases and J dropped 4; count of bases not matched to a gene: 6. Germline V CDR1 and CDR2: SGHTA, FQGNSA. This CDR3 comprises 13 residues. The CDR3 DNA follows: TGTGCCAGCAGTTATGACAGGGTGTACGAGCAGTACGTC. It specifies CASSYDRVYEQYV.

The V and J genes are TRBV27 and TRBJ1-1; 10 bases map to TRBD1. The length of the CDR3 is 12 residues. The V and J ends lost 4 bases and 10 bases, in that order; junction bases with no gene match: 3. CDR1 is MNHEY, CDR2 SMNVEV, per germline (reference sequence). The CDR3 coding sequence is TGTGCCAGCAGTTCGACAGGGGGCTTAGCTTTCTTT. This translates into CASSSTGGLAFF.

A word on this clone: In the same sample, other DNA sequences code for this CDR3. The CDR3 sequence: CASSLTGSGANVLTF. DNA for the CDR3: TGCGCCAGCAGCCTGACAGGATCTGGGGCCAACGTCCTGACTTTC. The chain employs TRBV5-1 and TRBJ2-6, with D maybe TRBD1 (6 bases). There are 15 residues in the CDR3. The germline V gene encodes CDR1 SGHRS and CDR2 YFSETQ. V lost 4 bases and J lost 1, with 9 bases in between.

V usage is TRBV19 and J usage is TRBJ2-1; 9 positions match TRBD1. This CDR3 is 17 amino acids long. The junction had 17 bases not matched to a gene; V was cut back by 7 bases and J by 7 bases. Germline CDR1 and CDR2: LNHDA and SQIVND (reference sequence). The CDR3 coding sequence is TGTGCCAGTAACAGGGAGTACCGCGGGACAGGGTCAAATGAGCAGTTCTTC. Protein: CASNREYRGTGSNEQFF.

The chain carries TRBV5-1 and TRBJ1-5, with D possibly being TRBD1 (5 bases). The V and J ends lost 4 bases and 3 bases respectively, with 11 bases between them. The germline V gene encodes CDR1 SGHRS and CDR2 YFSETQ. The CDR3 is made up of 14 amino acids. The CDR3 loop is CASSPSGANQPQHF. CDR3 DNA: TGCGCCAGCAGCCCGAGTGGGGCCAATCAGCCCCAGCATTTT.

This clone was seen a single time. This chain connects TRBV30 to TRBJ1-3; 7 positions match TRBD1. The CDR3 loop spans 15 amino acids. Germline V gene lookup returns CDR1 GTSNPN and CDR2 SVGIG (reference sequence). The V gene end was trimmed by 4 bases and the J gene end by 4 bases; junction bases not matched to a gene: 10. CDR3 nucleotides: TGTGCCTGGACGCCGGGACAGTCAATCGGAAACACCATATATTTT. This encodes CAWTPGQSIGNTIYF.

This clone was counted only a few times. CDR3 nucleotide sequence: TGTGCCAGCAGTTTAGTTTTTCTAGCGGGGTACAATGAGCAGTTCTTC. Its translation: CASSLVFLAGYNEQFF. The V call is TRBV27, the J call TRBJ2-1; TRBD2 agrees at 9 bases. V lost 2 bases and J lost 4; bases outside the gene matches: 6. Germline loops: CDR1 MNHEY, CDR2 SMNVEV (reference sequence). The CDR3 is 16 residues long.

V usage is TRBV5-1 and J usage is TRBJ2-1, with D unclear. Trimming shortened V by 1 base and J by 8 bases, and 4 bases separated the two germline ends. Per the germline V gene, CDR1 is SGHRS and CDR2 is YFSETQ. The CDR3 sequence is 11 residues long. The CDR3 sequence: CASSLFDEQFF. In DNA, the CDR3 is TGCGCCAGCAGCTTGTTCGATGAGCAGTTCTTC.

The V gene is TRBV7-2, the J gene TRBJ1-1, with D possibly matching TRBD1 (6 bases). The V and J ends lost 5 bases and 0 bases respectively, with 13 bases between them. This CDR3 spans 15 amino acids. The germline CDR1 and CDR2 sequences are SGHTA and FQGNSA. Here the CDR3 DNA reads TGTGCCAGCAGCGCTGACAGGATTATGAACACTGAAGCTTTCTTT. This codes for CASSADRIMNTEAFF.

V and J are TRBV7-9 and TRBJ1-5; 8 positions agree with TRBD1. This CDR3 region has 16 residues. J was trimmed by 4 bases and V by 5 bases; bases with no gene match: 10. Germline CDR1 is SEHNR and CDR2 is FQNEAQ (reference sequence). In nucleotides, the CDR3 is TGTGCCAGCAGCATCGGCCCAGGGGGCCCGAATCAGCCCCAGCATTTT. This codes for CASSIGPGGPNQPQHF.

V usage is TRBV30 and J usage is TRBJ1-1, with D unresolved. The V gene's germline CDR1 is GTSNPN and CDR2 SVGIG (reference sequence). The CDR3 contains 13 residues. V dropped 4 bases and J dropped 3 bases, with 12 bases sitting between them. CDR3 in DNA: TGTGCCTGGACGAAAGCGAAAGACACTGAAGCTTTCTTT. Its protein product is CAWTKAKDTEAFF.